This TCR beta chain was identified in a study of blood T cell repertoires in COVID-19. About the study: Italy, Spain and the United States were the sources of the convalescent and acute COVID-19 samples. The analysed material was cDNA or gDNA that came from T cells, B-cell-depleted T cells, or PBMCs.

This CDR3 has 16 amino acids. Germline V gene data show CDR1 as SGHRS and CDR2 as YFSETQ. Trimming took 0 bases from V and 3 from J, leaving 16 bases between them. Source study methods: Reference gene primer amplification gave estimated nucleated cell counts. TCRdb's table, derived via immunoSEQ multiplex PCR, lists solely in-frame clones and lacks some. The V and J calls and the clone size are those of that table, but D and trimming were determined from the DNA. The table records over 120,000 clones, roughly three quarters of them present only once. The sequenced material came from peripheral blood. The source of this sequence is an older woman with acute or convalescent COVID-19. J is TRBJ2-7 and V is TRBV5-1; D remains ambiguous. The CDR3 sequence is CASSLAESARFYEQYF. In DNA form, the CDR3 reads TGCGCCAGCAGCTTGGCCGAGAGCGCGAGGTTCTACGAGCAGTACTTC.